One and the same sample provided the 7 T cell receptor beta chains below, sequenced in a study of tumor-infiltrating lymphocytes in primary liver carcinoma. Taking 20-30 mg of unsorted bulk tissue, the authors co-extracted RNA and DNA. Production of TCR beta cDNA used around 500 ng total RNA together with a constant-region primer. Libraries for TCR beta were built through three nested multiplex PCR rounds, which together made up a slightly modified ARM-PCR procedure. Both of the initial two PCR rounds ran for about 9 cycles and employed TRBV1-TRBV30 forward primers alongside a C-beta reverse primer. TCRdb recomputed calls from the multiplex PCR reads with MiXCR, one row per CDR3 protein. The sample consists of 100,000 or so distinct CDR3 sequences, roughly 80% of them appearing once. The sample taken for sequencing was liver tumor tissue from sampling region 3. Subset denoted: tumor region T3, left-lateral pole. The source of these receptors is a man aged 35 to 55 with primary liver carcinoma and hepatitis B virus infection.

This chain connects TRBV28 to TRBJ2-7; D could derive from TRBD1 or TRBD2 (6 bases each). Germline V gene lookup returns CDR1 MDHEN and CDR2 SYDVKM. The CDR3 contains 16 residues. Trimming cost V 4 bases and J 10 bases, with 26 bases left between them. The CDR3 DNA is TGTGCCAGCAGTTCCCCTGGGACTCCAGGGGCGCCCGAACAGTACTTC. Protein sequence: CASSSPGTPGAPEQYF.

A note on this clonotype: One end of the junction does not line up with germline, which may come from a read error. The CDR3 protein is CTSSGTIVYTGELFF. The CDR3 coding sequence is TGTACCAGCAGTGGGACTATCGTCTATACCGGGGAGCTGTTTTTT. The V gene is TRBV5-5, the J gene TRBJ2-2; 7 nucleotides match TRBD2. The CDR3 has 15 amino acids. Per the germline V gene, CDR1 is SGHKS and CDR2 is YYEKEE (reference sequence). The whole variable domain, remainder taken from reference TRBV5-5 and TRBJ2-2, is DAGVTQSPTHLIKTRGQQVTLRCSPISGHKSVSWYQQVLGQGPQFIFQYYEKEERGRGNFPDRFSARQFPNYSSELNVNALLLGDSALYLCTSSGTIVYTGELFFGEGSRLTVL.

For this clonotype: The junction departs from the called germline gene at one end, perhaps through a read error. The V and J genes are TRBV11-2 and TRBJ2-4; D remains ambiguous. Per germline, CDR1 SGHAT and CDR2 FQNNGV. The CDR3 loop spans 15 amino acids. This CDR3 is CVSTTSAVAKNIQCF. The CDR3 region has the DNA TGTGTCAGTACCACTTCGGCGGTAGCCAAAAACATTCAGTGCTTC. Looking up the rest from reference TRBV11-2 and TRBJ2-4 gives the full variable domain: EAGVAQSPRYKIIEKRQSVAFWCNPISGHATLYWYQQILGQGPKLLIQFQNNGVVDDSQLPKDRFSAERLKGVDSTLKIQPAKLEDSAVYLCVSTTSAVAKNIQCFGAGTRLSVL.

The chain has TRBV28 and TRBJ1-5; 9 nucleotides line up with TRBD1. V trimming: 3 bases; J trimming: 6 bases; junction bases outside the gene matches: 9. The germline gives CDR1 MDHEN, CDR2 SYDVKM. The CDR3 contains 16 residues. This CDR3 is CASSLPTGQGSQPQHF. The CDR3 DNA reads as TGTGCCAGCAGTTTGCCGACGGGACAGGGAAGTCAGCCCCAGCATTTT.

As to this clonotype: As the CDR3 is not closed by the conserved phenylalanine or tryptophan, this likely results from a read error. The rearrangement uses TRBV6-2 or TRBV6-3 and TRBJ2-1, with D possibly matching TRBD1 (5 bases). Trimming pared 10 bases from V and 5 bases from J, leaving 15 bases between. CDR1 is MNHEY, CDR2 SVGEGT, per germline. The CDR3 contains 13 residues. In DNA, the CDR3 is TGTGCCACGATGGACAACAGCCACAATGAGCAGTTCGTC. Amino acids: CATMDNSHNEQFV.

J is TRBJ2-1 and V is TRBV6-1, with D possibly matching TRBD1 (6 bases). This CDR3 has 13 amino acids. Per germline, CDR1 MNHNS and CDR2 SASEGT. V was trimmed by 9 bases and J by 6 bases, leaving 15 bases between them. The CDR3: CARSLDSSNEQFF. In DNA form, the CDR3 reads TGTGCCAGGAGTCTGGACAGTAGCAATGAGCAGTTCTTC.

Concerning this clonotype: At one of its ends the junction is not consistent with the germline gene, which may arise from a read error. This sequence joins TRBV12-5 and TRBJ2-5; D perhaps matches TRBD1 (5 bases). Germline CDR1 reads LGHNT; CDR2 reads FRNRAP. CDR3 length: 13 residues. The CDR3 is CASGMVGEETKYF. The CDR3 bases are TGTGCTAGTGGTATGGTAGGGGAAGAGACCAAGTACTTC.